Listed below are T cell receptor beta chains from one sample, sequenced in a study of T cells in Graves' hyperthyroidism and ophthalmopathy. TCRdb reprocessed the multiplex PCR reads via MiXCR and lists one record per CDR3 protein. The table records 700,000 to 850,000 distinct CDR3 sequences, 30% to 40% of them present only once. Sample: blood. These receptors originate from a middle-aged woman with Graves' hyperthyroidism. CDR3s leave out the opening cysteine and the closing phenylalanine or tryptophan.

ASSYIGMRELF	TRBV6-5
ASSVEGGNQPQH	TRBV2
ASSPNSGQGEETQC	TRBV7-2
ASSRVSSSGNTIY	TRBV19
ASSLDPRQGSYGYT	TRBV12-3/TRBV12-4
ASNPTTGAWGGYT	TRBV27
SAFREPPPQY	TRBV20-1
ASSQIGTDYGYT	TRBV4-3
ASSSGQGAGGELF	TRBV7-9
ASSVEKSDTNSPLH	TRBV9
ASSSNRGLNEKLF	TRBV6-5
ASSIQGYFSYEQY	TRBV7-2
ASSSRGSLYEQY	TRBV13
ASSLDRYGYT	TRBV7-9
ATSDRGHNQETQY	TRBV24-1
ASSFRFRGSDSPLH	TRBV13
SVCLVSGNTIY	TRBV29-1
ASSQERQETQY	TRBV5-8
SVVSGWDEQF	TRBV29-1
ASSPSYQETQY	TRBV11-3
ASSVGNGYT	TRBV9
ASSFERGGGQPQH	TRBV5-8
ASSLATGYTGYT	TRBV12-3/TRBV12-4
ASTDRTGGYT	TRBV5-4
ASSQSESSRRVYGYT	TRBV9
SARDLGTSGRANEQY	TRBV20-1
ASSASNQPQH	TRBV2
ASGGYSGANVLT	TRBV28
ASSVRQSSTDTQY	TRBV2
ASSRAGGIYEQY	TRBV7-2
ASSATWDRPYEQY	TRBV25-1
ASSSGQGKTQY	TRBV7-8
ASSSILTGANTEAF	TRBV7-2
ASSPEGNQLQH	TRBV5-1
SARDFRNTGELF	TRBV20-1
ASSDDRDQPQH	TRBV6-6
ASSLVGTSSYEQY	TRBV7-9
ASRVWGIGNTIY	TRBV2
ATTEAYEQY	TRBV10-3
ASSSGPKTSSWETQY	TRBV27
ASRSSGSGNTIY	TRBV7-8
ASSSTLTEAF	TRBV5-4
ASSLAAISQNNYGYT	TRBV7-8
ASSPAWDRAYEQY	TRBV7-2
ASSSRDSTYEQY	TRBV5-1
ASRARDAF	TRBV10-2
ASGLFLNTEAF	TRBV12-5
ATSTLRDNSPLH	TRBV15
ASSLTPGTGELF	TRBV7-3
ASSSPGLSSCEQY	TRBV9
ASSLAAGSGNTIY	TRBV7-2
ASSRGQGWLGGYT	TRBV7-2
ASSQPGQGLNTEAF	TRBV2